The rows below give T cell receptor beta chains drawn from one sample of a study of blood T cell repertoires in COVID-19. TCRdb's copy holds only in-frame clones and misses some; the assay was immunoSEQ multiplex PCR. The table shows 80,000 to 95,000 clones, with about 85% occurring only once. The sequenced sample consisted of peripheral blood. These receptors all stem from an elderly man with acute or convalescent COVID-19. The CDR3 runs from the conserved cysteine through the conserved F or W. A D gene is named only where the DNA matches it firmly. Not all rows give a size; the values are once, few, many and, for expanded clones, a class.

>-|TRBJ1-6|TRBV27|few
TGTGCCAGCAGAAGATACGGGTCACCCCTCCACTTT
CASRRYGSPLHF
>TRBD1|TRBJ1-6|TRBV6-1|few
TGTGCCAGCAGTGAAAGGACAGGGAGAAATAATTCACCCCTCCACTTT
CASSERTGRNNSPLHF
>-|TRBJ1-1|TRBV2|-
TGTGCCAGCAGGCCCCGATCCGGGACACAAAATCCCGTTGAAGCTTTCTTT
CASRPRSGTQNPVEAFF
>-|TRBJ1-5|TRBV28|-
TGTGCCAGCAGTTTGGTCACTTTAGGGCCTGCGGGTCAGCCCCAGCATTTT
CASSLVTLGPAGQPQHF
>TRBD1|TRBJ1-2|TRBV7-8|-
TGTGCCAGCAGCCCGGGACAGGTCCTGAGGGGCTACACCTTC
CASSPGQVLRGYTF
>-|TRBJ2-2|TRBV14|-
TGTGCCAGCAGCTTGAATAGCGGGAACACCGGGGAGCTGTTTTTT
CASSLNSGNTGELFF
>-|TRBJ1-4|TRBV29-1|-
TGCAGCGTGCGTCAGGGGACTGAAAAACTGTTTTTT
CSVRQGTEKLFF
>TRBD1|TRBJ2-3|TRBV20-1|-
TGCAGTGCCAGTGGTTTGGGGACAGGGGGAACAGATACGCAGTATTTT
CSASGLGTGGTDTQYF
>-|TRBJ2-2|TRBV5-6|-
TGTGCCAGCAGCTTGGATCCGTCCTCCGGGGAGCTGTTTTTT
CASSLDPSSGELFF
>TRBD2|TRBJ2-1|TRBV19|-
TGTGCCAGTGCTCAGCGGGAGGGCCTCGGTGAGCAGTTCTTC
CASAQREGLGEQFF
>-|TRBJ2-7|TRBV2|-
TGTGCCAGCAGTGAAAAAGCCCAGCAGTACTTC
CASSEKAQQYF
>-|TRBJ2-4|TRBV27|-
TGTGCCAGCAGTTTATTGGCCCCCCAAGGCGGAAACATTCAGTACTTC
CASSLLAPQGGNIQYF
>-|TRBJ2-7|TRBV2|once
TGTGCCAGCAGTGTACAGGGCTACGAGCAGTACTTC
CASSVQGYEQYF
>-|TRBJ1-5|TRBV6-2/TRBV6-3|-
TGTGCCAGCAGTTCAAACAGGAATACCAATCAGCCCCAGCATTTT
CASSSNRNTNQPQHF
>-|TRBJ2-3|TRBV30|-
TGTGCCTGGACAGTCACAGATACGCAGTATTTT
CAWTVTDTQYF
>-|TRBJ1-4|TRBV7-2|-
TGTGCCAGCAGCTTAGTCGGGAGGCGCGAAAAACTGTTTTTT
CASSLVGRREKLFF
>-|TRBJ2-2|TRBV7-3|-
TGTGCCAGCAGCCCCCAATTAGCGGTGGAGAACGGCGGGGAGCTGTTTTTT
CASSPQLAVENGGELFF
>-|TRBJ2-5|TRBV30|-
TGTGCCTGGAGTGTGGGGGACACCCAAGAGACCCAGTACTTC
CAWSVGDTQETQYF
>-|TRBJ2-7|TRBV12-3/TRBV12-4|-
TGTGCCAGCAGTGCCGGAGTGTCCTACGAGCAGTACTTC
CASSAGVSYEQYF
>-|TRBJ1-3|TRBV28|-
TGTGCCAGCAGGAGCGATTGGACATTGAACACCATATATTTT
CASRSDWTLNTIYF
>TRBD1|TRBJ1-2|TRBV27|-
TGTGCCAGCAGTCCCCTCAGGACAGGGGGCGCGACGTACTATGGCTACACCTTC
CASSPLRTGGATYYGYTF
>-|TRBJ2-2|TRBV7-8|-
TGTGCCAGCAGCCCCTTGCGGGTTCCGAACACCGGGGAGCTGTTTTTT
CASSPLRVPNTGELFF